This TCR beta chain is drawn from a study of CDR3 diversity in severe acne. The table lists this clonotype with a few counts. TCRdb reprocessed the PCR reads via MiXCR and lists one record per CDR3 protein. The sample contains some 84,000 distinct CDR3 sequences, roughly half of which appear only once. Deletions cut 1 base from V and 4 bases from J, with 10 bases between. Germline V gene sequence: CDR1 MGHRA, CDR2 YSYEKL. The CDR3 sequence is 14 residues long. Sequences were obtained from blood. The sequence derives from a male donor in good health, serving as a control. V gene TRBV4-1 combines with J gene TRBJ1-2; D unclear. CDR3 in DNA: TGCGCCAGCAGCCAAGCAGCCTCGTTCTATGGCTACACCTTC. Its protein is CASSQAASFYGYTF.